This entry lists 26 T cell receptor beta chains sequenced from one sample in a study of blood T cell repertoires in COVID-19. Measured with immunoSEQ multiplex PCR; TCRdb has only the in-frame clones, and not every one. The top ten clones hold about 31% of a sample with under 50,000 clones, approximately 90% of them seen once. Material for sequencing was peripheral blood. The origin of the receptors is a man aged 70-80 years with active COVID-19.

The chain recombines TRBV6-5 with TRBJ1-2; 7 bases are shared with TRBD1. The CDR3 is 13 amino acids. The germline V gene has CDR1 MNHEY and CDR2 SVGAGI. V shed 7 bases and J 2 bases; nucleotides not matched to a gene: 4. The CDR3 DNA reads as TGTGCCAGCAAGACAGGGCAAAACTATGGCTACACCTTC. Amino acid sequence: CASKTGQNYGYTF.

The chain has TRBV7-9 and TRBJ2-7; no clear D. The V end lost 3 bases, the J end lost 5 bases, and 14 bases lay between the germline ends. From germline, CDR1 is SEHNR and CDR2 FQNEAQ (reference sequence). CDR3 size: 14 residues. This CDR3 reads CASSFVSEADEQYF. CDR3 bases: TGTGCCAGCAGCTTCGTTTCCGAGGCGGACGAGCAGTACTTC.

This chain links TRBV5-6 with TRBJ2-4, with TRBD2 identical over 12 bases. The J segment lost 0 bases and the V segment lost 1 base, leaving 5 bases of the junction unmatched. The CDR3 has 18 amino acids. Germline CDR1 is SGHDT and CDR2 is YYEEEE. The CDR3 region is CASSLRTSGDLAKNIQYF. Here the CDR3 DNA reads TGTGCCAGCAGCTTGAGGACTAGCGGGGATCTAGCCAAAAACATTCAGTACTTC.

This clone was seen only a few times. The genes are TRBV25-1 and TRBJ2-7; D is perhaps TRBD1 (5 bases). Trimming pared 5 bases from V and 4 bases from J, leaving 21 bases between. The V gene's germline CDR1 is MGHDK and CDR2 SYGVNS. The CDR3 runs to 16 residues. CDR3 amino acids: CASSYAGAGLGYEQYF. The CDR3 nucleotides read TGTGCCAGCAGTTATGCTGGGGCAGGGCTAGGGTACGAGCAGTACTTC.

The genes are TRBV5-3 and TRBJ1-5; 7 nucleotides agree with TRBD1. TRBV5-3 belongs to the ORF category, with a function that is uncertain. CDR3 length: 16 residues. The V and J ends lost 2 bases and 0 bases, in that order; junction bases with no gene match: 5. CDR3 in DNA: TGTGCCAGAAGCTTTAGGGACAGATATAGCAATCAGCCCCAGCATTTT. This gives the protein CARSFRDRYSNQPQHF.

This clone was detected only a few times. The chain carries TRBV5-8 and TRBJ1-2; D remains ambiguous. The CDR3 sequence is 12 residues long. The germline V gene has CDR1 SGHTS and CDR2 YDEGEE. V shed 3 bases and J shed 8 bases, with 11 bases lying between them. The chain's CDR3 is CASSWEIAGYTF. The CDR3 DNA reads as TGTGCCAGCAGCTGGGAGATTGCCGGCTACACCTTC.

The chain is built from TRBV5-4 and TRBJ2-1, with a weak D call TRBD1 (6 bases). V was clipped by 4 bases and J by 6 bases, with 20 bases between them. The CDR3 is 16 amino acids. Looked up from germline, CDR1 is SGHNT and CDR2 is YYREEE (reference sequence). The CDR3: CASSEIRQVESNEQFF. The CDR3 DNA follows: TGTGCCAGCAGCGAAATAAGACAGGTGGAAAGCAATGAGCAGTTCTTC.

This chain connects TRBV5-6 to TRBJ2-5; the match to TRBD2 covers 10 bases. Germline V gives CDR1 SGHDT, CDR2 YYEEEE. J lost 5 bases, V lost 4 bases, and 14 bases had no gene match. The CDR3 length is 17 residues. The CDR3, as DNA: TGTGCCAGCAGCCAAGTAGCGGGGGGATCCCTCTGGGAGACCCAGTACTTC. The encoded protein is CASSQVAGGSLWETQYF.

The chain links TRBV6-2 or TRBV6-3 to TRBJ2-7, with a possible D match to TRBD1 (5 bases). This CDR3 has 14 amino acids. Germline CDR1 reads MNHEY; CDR2 reads SVGEGT. The V end lost 5 bases, the J end lost 2 bases, and 13 bases lay between the germline ends. This chain's CDR3 is CASSRLAGPYEQYF. The CDR3 nucleotides read TGTGCCAGCAGTCGCCTGGCAGGGCCCTACGAGCAGTACTTC.

The CDR3 nucleotides read TGTGCCAGCAGCTTACTAGGGACAGGTCCCGAAGAGACCCAGTACTTC. Translating it yields CASSLLGTGPEETQYF. The chain carries TRBV7-3 and TRBJ2-5; 8 nucleotides line up with TRBD1. V shed 2 bases and J 3 bases; nucleotides not matched to a gene: 8. The CDR3 totals 16 residues. Germline-derived CDR1 and CDR2 are SGHTA and FQGTGA.

This clone came up a few times. V is TRBV24-1 and J is TRBJ2-7, with 9 bases lining up with TRBD1. Trimming removed 4 bases from V and 2 bases from J; junction bases left unmatched: 8. The germline V gene encodes CDR1 KGHDR and CDR2 SFDVKD. CDR3 length: 16 residues. The CDR3 DNA sequence: TGTGCCACCAGTGACGCCGGGACAGGGAACGCCTACGAGCAGTACTTC. It translates to CATSDAGTGNAYEQYF.

This clone was picked up one time. V and J are TRBV28 and TRBJ2-7; TRBD1 matches at 11 bases. The trim removed 4 bases at V and 3 bases at J, leaving 5 bases unmatched. CDR3 length equals 15 residues. Germline V gene data show CDR1 as MDHEN and CDR2 as SYDVKM. CDR3 loop: CASSSPGQGDYEQYF. In nucleotides, the CDR3 is TGTGCCAGCAGTTCTCCGGGACAGGGGGACTACGAGCAGTACTTC.

This rearrangement joins TRBV5-4 to TRBJ1-2; 9 bases agree with TRBD1. There are 14 residues in the CDR3. Germline V gene sequence: CDR1 SGHNT, CDR2 YYREEE (reference sequence). With 3 bases clipped from V and 2 bases from J, the junction kept 2 bases outside the gene matches. The CDR3 region is CASSSGTGNYGYTF. For the CDR3, the DNA is TGTGCCAGCAGCTCCGGGACAGGGAACTATGGCTACACCTTC. Variable domain in full (rest from reference TRBV5-4 and TRBJ1-2): ETGVTQSPTHLIKTRGQQVTLRCSSQSGHNTVSWYQQALGQGPQFIFQYYREEENGRGNFPPRFSGLQFPNYSSELNVNALELDDSALYLCASSSGTGNYGYTFGSGTRLTVV.

The chain links TRBV28 to TRBJ2-2, with D tentatively TRBD1 (6 bases). The CDR3 contains 15 residues. Germline loops: CDR1 MDHEN, CDR2 SYDVKM. With 10 bases removed from V and 3 bases from J, the gap between germline ends came to 18 bases. The CDR3 nucleotides read TGTGCCACCTCCGGTTGGGGGCCTTACACCGGGGAGCTGTTTTTT. Its translation: CATSGWGPYTGELFF.

The chain has TRBV5-1 and TRBJ2-7; TRBD1 matches 10 bases. The CDR3 spans 16 residues. Germline V gene sequence: CDR1 SGHRS, CDR2 YFSETQ. V was pared by 0 bases and J by 5 bases, with 8 bases of the junction left unmatched. The DNA for the CDR3 is TGCGCCAGCAGCTTGGTACCCGGGACAGGGGCCAACGAGCAGTACTTC. Residues: CASSLVPGTGANEQYF.

This clone came up a few times. The V call is TRBV7-3, the J call TRBJ1-1; D might be TRBD1 (5 bases). Germline CDR1 reads SGHTA; CDR2 reads FQGTGA. The CDR3 has 13 residues. V lost 4 bases to trimming and J lost 3 bases, with 9 bases between them. CDR3 region: CASSSTDDTEAFF. As DNA, the CDR3 is TGTGCCAGCAGCTCGACAGACGACACTGAAGCTTTCTTT. Complete variable domain (other parts from reference TRBV7-3 and TRBJ1-1): GAGVSQTPSNKVTEKGKYVELRCDPISGHTALYWYRQSLGQGPEFLIYFQGTGAADDSGLPNDRFFAVRPEGSVSTLKIQRTERGDSAVYLCASSSTDDTEAFFGQGTRLTVV.

This clone showed up just once. The chain carries TRBV18 and TRBJ1-3; no reliable D call. The V end was cut by 4 bases, the J end by 0 bases, with 19 bases between. This CDR3 spans 18 amino acids. Germline V gives CDR1 KGHSH, CDR2 LQKENI. The CDR3 DNA sequence: TGTGCCAGCTCACAGGGCCCGGGATACTTGAGCTCTGGAAACACCATATATTTT. Translated, it gives CASSQGPGYLSSGNTIYF.

The chain has TRBV7-2 and TRBJ2-7, with 12 bases matching TRBD2. The germline gives CDR1 SGHTA, CDR2 FQGNSA. With V trimmed by 7 bases and J by 7 bases, 5 bases remained unmatched. The length of the CDR3 is 13 residues. This CDR3 reads CASNPGLAGEQYF. The CDR3 DNA sequence: TGTGCCAGCAACCCCGGACTAGCGGGAGAGCAGTACTTC.

The chain couples TRBV6-1 to TRBJ2-5, with 7 bases matching TRBD1. The CDR3 contains 16 residues. Trimming cost V 4 bases and J 1 base; bases outside gene matches: 9. Looked up from germline, CDR1 is MNHNS and CDR2 is SASEGT. In DNA form, the CDR3 reads TGTGCCAGCAGTGTACGCACTACAGGGGTCCAAGAGACCCAGTACTTC. This codes for CASSVRTTGVQETQYF.

This clone was seen a handful of times. The gene calls are TRBV18 and TRBJ2-7, with 12 bases matching TRBD2. Unmatched junction bases numbered 8, after V lost 6 bases and J lost 5 bases. The CDR3 is made up of 15 amino acids. Germline V gene data show CDR1 as KGHSH and CDR2 as LQKENI. The CDR3 DNA sequence: TGTGCCAGCTCTCGACTAGCGGGAGTTGGGGACGAGCAGTACTTC. Protein sequence: CASSRLAGVGDEQYF.

V gene TRBV5-4 combines with J gene TRBJ2-1; 9 bases map to TRBD2. The V gene's germline CDR1 is SGHNT and CDR2 YYREEE (reference sequence). The CDR3 loop spans 15 amino acids. DNA for the CDR3: TGTGCTTCATCAGCGGGGCGGGAGGGCCGAAATGAGCAGTTCTTC. Residues: CASSAGREGRNEQFF.

The CDR3 loop reads CASGSAGGLLAKNIQYF. In DNA form, the CDR3 reads TGTGCCAGCGGGTCCGCGGGAGGCCTCTTAGCCAAAAACATTCAGTACTTC. This chain joins TRBV7-9 and TRBJ2-4, with 8 bases identical to TRBD2. The CDR3 has 17 amino acids. V lost 8 bases to trimming and J lost 0 bases; unmatched junction nucleotides: 12. The germline gives CDR1 SEHNR, CDR2 FQNEAQ (reference sequence).

The CDR3: CASSPTGTDTQYF. Here the CDR3 DNA reads TGTGCCAGCTCCCCGACAGGAACAGATACGCAGTATTTT. The chain is built from TRBV18 and TRBJ2-3, with D possibly being TRBD1 (6 bases). This CDR3 spans 13 amino acids. V lost 6 bases, J lost 3 bases, and 10 bases lay in between. CDR1 KGHSH and CDR2 LQKENI come from the germline V gene.

Regarding this clone: Relative to the germline gene, one junction end is altered; a read error may explain this. This sequence joins TRBV29-1 and TRBJ1-2; 9 positions agree with TRBD1. The CDR3 extends over 15 amino acids. Looked up from germline, CDR1 is SQVTM and CDR2 is ANQGSEA. The CDR3 sequence is CSIDPGQGTNYGYTF. CDR3 nucleotides: TGCAGCATTGACCCGGGACAGGGAACTAACTATGGCTACACCTTC.

The J gene is TRBJ1-1, the V gene TRBV9; D ambiguous. V was pared by 0 bases and J by 4 bases, with 16 bases between. This CDR3 region has 16 residues. Germline V lookup: CDR1 SGDLS, CDR2 YYNGEE. The DNA of the CDR3 is TGTGCCAGCAGCGTAGCTGGAGAGGCTTTTGGCACTGAAGCTTTCTTT. This gives the protein CASSVAGEAFGTEAFF.

V gene TRBV28 combines with J gene TRBJ2-3, with D unclear. The germline V gene has CDR1 MDHEN and CDR2 SYDVKM. V gave up 2 bases and J gave up 0 bases, with 6 bases separating them. This CDR3 is built from 14 residues. CDR3 sequence (DNA): TGTGCCAGCAGTTTACCCAGAAGCACAGATACGCAGTATTTT. Protein sequence: CASSLPRSTDTQYF.